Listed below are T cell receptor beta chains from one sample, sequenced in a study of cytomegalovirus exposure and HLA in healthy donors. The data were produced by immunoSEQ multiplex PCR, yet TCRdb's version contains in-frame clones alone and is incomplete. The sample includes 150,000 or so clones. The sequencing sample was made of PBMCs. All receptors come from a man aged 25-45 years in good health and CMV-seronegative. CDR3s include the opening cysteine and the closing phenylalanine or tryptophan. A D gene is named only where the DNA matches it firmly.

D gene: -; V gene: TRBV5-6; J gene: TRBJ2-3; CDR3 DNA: TGTGCCAGCAGCTTGTCAAAGATAGCTAGCACAGATACGCAGTATTTT; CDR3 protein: CASSLSKIASTDTQYF
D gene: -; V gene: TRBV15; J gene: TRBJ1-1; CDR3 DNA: TGTGCCACCAGCAGAGGAGGAGGCGGTGAAGCTTTCTTT; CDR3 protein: CATSRGGGGEAFF
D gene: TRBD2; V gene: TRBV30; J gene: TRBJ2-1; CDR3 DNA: TGTGCCTGGAGGTGGACTAGCGGGATTTTTAATGAGCAGTTCTTC; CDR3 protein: CAWRWTSGIFNEQFF
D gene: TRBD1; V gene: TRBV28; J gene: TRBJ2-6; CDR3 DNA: TGTGCCAGCAGCCTAGGACAGGGGGTTGGGGGGGCCAACGTCCTGACTTTC; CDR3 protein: CASSLGQGVGGANVLTF
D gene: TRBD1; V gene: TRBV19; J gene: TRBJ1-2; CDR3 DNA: TGTGCCAGTAACTTACCGGGACAGGACTATGGCTACACCTTC; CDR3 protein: CASNLPGQDYGYTF
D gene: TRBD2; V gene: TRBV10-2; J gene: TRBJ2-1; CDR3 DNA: TGCGCCAGCAGTGAAGGGCGGGAGTGGGGTGAGCAGTTCTTC; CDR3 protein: CASSEGREWGEQFF
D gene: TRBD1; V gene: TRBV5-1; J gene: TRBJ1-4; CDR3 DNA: TGCGCCAGCAGCCCCGAGGGTGGGACAGGTCGTGAAAAACTGTTTTTT; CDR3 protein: CASSPEGGTGREKLFF
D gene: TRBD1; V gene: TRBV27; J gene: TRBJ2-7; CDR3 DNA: TGTGCCAGCAGTTCCGGACCGGGACAGGGTATCTACGAGCAGTACTTC; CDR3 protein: CASSSGPGQGIYEQYF
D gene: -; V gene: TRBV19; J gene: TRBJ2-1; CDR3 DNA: TGTGCCAGTAGTATAGCCCCTACCTCCTACAATGAGCAGTTCTTC; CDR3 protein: CASSIAPTSYNEQFF
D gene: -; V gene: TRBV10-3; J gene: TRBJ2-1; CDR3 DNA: TGTGCCATCAGGATGGGGAGTATCAATGAGCAGTTCTTC; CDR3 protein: CAIRMGSINEQFF
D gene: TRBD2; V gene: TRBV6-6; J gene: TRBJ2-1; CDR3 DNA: TGTGCCAGCAGTGCAACTAGCGGGGGATACAATGAGCAGTTCTTC; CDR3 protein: CASSATSGGYNEQFF
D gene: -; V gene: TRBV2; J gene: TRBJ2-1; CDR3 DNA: TGTGCCAGCAGTGGGCCCACTGCGGGCAATGAGCAGTTCTTC; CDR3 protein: CASSGPTAGNEQFF
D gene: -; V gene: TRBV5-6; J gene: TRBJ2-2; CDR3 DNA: TGTGCCAGCAGCTTGACGGGAGACCCCGGGGAGCTGTTTTTT; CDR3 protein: CASSLTGDPGELFF
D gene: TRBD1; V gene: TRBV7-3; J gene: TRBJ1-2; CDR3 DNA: TGTGCCAGCAGCCCGACAGGGGGCGGTGTGGGTTACACCTTC; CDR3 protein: CASSPTGGGVGYTF
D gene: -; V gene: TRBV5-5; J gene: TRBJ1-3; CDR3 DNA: TGTGCCAGCAGCCCGGCTGGGGGGGGAAACACCATATATTTT; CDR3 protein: CASSPAGGGNTIYF
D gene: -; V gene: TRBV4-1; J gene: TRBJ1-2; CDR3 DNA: TGCGCCAGCAGCCCGGCCCCAACAGGGACATCCTATGGCTACACCTTC; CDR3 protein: CASSPAPTGTSYGYTF
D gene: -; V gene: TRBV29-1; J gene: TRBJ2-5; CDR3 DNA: TGCAGCGTTTTACTAGTAATCATGGACGAGACCCAGTACTTC; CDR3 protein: CSVLLVIMDETQYF
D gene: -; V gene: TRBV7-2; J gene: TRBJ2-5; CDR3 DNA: TGTGCCAGCAGCTTAGGACAGACCCAAGAGACCCAGTACTTC; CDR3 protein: CASSLGQTQETQYF
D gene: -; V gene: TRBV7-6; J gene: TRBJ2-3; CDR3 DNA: TGTGCCAGCAGACGGGACTCTGTTAGCACAGATACGCAGTATTTT; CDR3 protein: CASRRDSVSTDTQYF
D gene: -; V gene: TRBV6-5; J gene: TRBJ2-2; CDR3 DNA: TGTGCCAGCAGTTACAGACAGGCTAACACCGGGGAGCTGTTTTTT; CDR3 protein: CASSYRQANTGELFF
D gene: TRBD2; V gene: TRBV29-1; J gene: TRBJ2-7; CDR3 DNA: TGCAGCGTCGTAGCGGGGCTTAACTACGAGCAGTACTTC; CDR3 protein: CSVVAGLNYEQYF
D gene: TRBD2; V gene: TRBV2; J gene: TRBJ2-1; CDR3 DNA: TGTGCCAGCAGAGTTAGCGGGACAAGCTCCTACAATGAGCAGTTCTTC; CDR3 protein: CASRVSGTSSYNEQFF